This TCR beta chain was profiled in a study of blood T cell repertoires in COVID-19. Looking at the study overall: The origin of the acute and convalescent COVID-19 samples was the United States, Italy and Spain.

Authors' data handling: Nucleated cell counts were estimated from reference gene primer amplification. Some clones are missing from TCRdb's copy, which holds only in-frame ones; the method was immunoSEQ multiplex PCR. V and J calls and clone size follow that table, whereas D and trimming were derived from the DNA. Among fewer than 200,000 clones listed, about 80% were seen once. Germline CDR1 is SEHNR and CDR2 is FQNEAQ (reference sequence). The CDR3 is 18 amino acids. Losses at the gene ends were 6 bases for V and 1 base for J; bases not matched to a gene: 10. This TCR derives from a woman aged 70-85 years with acute or convalescent COVID-19. The chain uses TRBV7-9 and TRBJ2-1; 12 bases fit TRBD2. The sequencing sample was made of peripheral blood. CDR3 coding DNA: TGTGCCAGCAGTACCAAGACTAGCGGGAGTCGGTCCTACAATGAGCAGTTCTTC. It encodes CASSTKTSGSRSYNEQFF.